The entry below describes one TCR beta chain. The data originate from a study of blood T cell repertoires in COVID-19. The data were produced by immunoSEQ multiplex PCR, yet TCRdb's version contains in-frame clones alone and is incomplete. The sample records fewer than 150,000 clones, around 88% being singletons. Germline CDR1 is KGHSH and CDR2 is LQKENI. The V and J ends lost 3 bases and 4 bases, in that order; junction bases with no gene match: 12. This CDR3 is 17 amino acids long. This TCR came from a woman aged 45-65 years with active or convalescent COVID-19. V gene TRBV18 combines with J gene TRBJ2-5; 9 nucleotides line up with TRBD1. Sequencing was done on a sample of peripheral blood. CDR3 DNA sequence: TGTGCCAGCTCACCGAGCACCGGACAGGGGCGAGGAGAGACCCAGTACTTC. It encodes CASSPSTGQGRGETQYF.